This T cell receptor beta chain was documented in a study of cytomegalovirus exposure and HLA in healthy donors. Study context: The roughly 700 first-cohort repertoires shared a platform with the approximately 110 validation repertoires, as reported in a later analysis.

Trimming stripped 3 bases from V and 2 bases from J, with 15 bases between. The CDR3 is made up of 16 amino acids. CDR1 is MGHDK and CDR2 is SYGVNS in the germline V gene. Findings of the study overall: Reportedly, cytomegalovirus status was diagnosed with high sensitivity and specificity. Clusters of TCRs from the first cohort tended to co-occur in the 110 or so validation repertoires (as a later analysis found).

Assay: immunoSEQ multiplex PCR; the TCRdb copy retains only in-frame clones and omits some. The sample has tens of thousands of clones; over 90% are singletons. Of note for this clone: Its specificity is not known.

The chain joins TRBV25-1 to TRBJ2-3; D perhaps matches TRBD2 (6 bases). Input material: PBMCs. The origin of this receptor is a woman between 18 and 29 years old in good health and CMV-seropositive. Here the CDR3 reads CASSDNGLRLTDTQYF. CDR3 sequence (DNA): TGTGCCAGCAGTGATAACGGACTACGCCTCACAGATACGCAGTATTTT.